One and the same sample provided the 5 T cell receptor beta chains below, sequenced in a study of beta chain features in type 1 diabetes. The authors reverse transcribed all of the isolated RNA, so sequencing captured expressed TCRB transcripts. Measured with immunoSEQ multiplex PCR; TCRdb has only the in-frame clones, and not every one. In the table there are approximately 330,000 clones, approximately 11% of which are singletons. Material: naive CD4+ T cells from blood. The receptor set was obtained from a woman in her 30s in good health.

This clone was counted only a few times. The V call is TRBV4-2, the J call TRBJ2-7; D might be TRBD1 (6 bases). Germline CDR1 is LGHNA and CDR2 is YNFKEQ. This CDR3 is built from 16 residues. V was trimmed by 3 bases and J by 2 bases, leaving 17 bases between them. In nucleotides, the CDR3 is TGTGCCAGCAGCCAGGGCGGTGTGGCAGGGGCCTACGAGCAGTACTTC. The encoded protein is CASSQGGVAGAYEQYF.

The genes are TRBV27 and TRBJ2-7, with TRBD1 identical over 12 bases. The CDR3 has 15 amino acids. Germline V lookup: CDR1 MNHEY, CDR2 SMNVEV (reference sequence). The V segment lost 6 bases and the J segment 5 bases; nucleotides outside the gene matches: 8. Here the CDR3 DNA reads TGTGCCAGCAGGACCCCCGGGACAGGGGGCCACGAGCAGTACTTC. Translating it yields CASRTPGTGGHEQYF.

This clone was counted only a few times. V usage is TRBV5-1 and J usage is TRBJ2-5; 8 bases are a match to TRBD2. The trim removed 1 base at V and 5 bases at J, leaving 4 bases unmatched. Germline V gene lookup returns CDR1 SGHRS and CDR2 YFSETQ. CDR3 length equals 14 residues. CDR3 protein: CASSLTGGAETQYF. CDR3 bases: TGCGCCAGCAGCTTGACGGGAGGGGCGGAGACCCAGTACTTC. The whole variable domain, filled in from reference TRBV5-1 and TRBJ2-5, reads KAGVTQTPRYLIKTRGQQVTLSCSPISGHRSVSWYQQTPGQGLQFLFEYFSETQRNKGNFPGRFSGRQFSNSRSEMNVSTLELGDSALYLCASSLTGGAETQYFGPGTRLLVL.

The gene calls are TRBV25-1 and TRBJ2-1, with TRBD2 matching 12 bases. Germline CDR1 reads MGHDK; CDR2 reads SYGVNS. V was pared by 6 bases and J by 7 bases, with 13 bases of the junction left unmatched. CDR3 length equals 17 residues. In nucleotides, the CDR3 is TGTGCCAGCAGCGAGTCTAGCGGGAGGGCCCTTGGGAATGAGCAGTTCTTC. Translated: CASSESSGRALGNEQFF.

This clone has a count of ten or more. The V and J genes are TRBV7-9 and TRBJ2-7; 7 bases are a match to TRBD1. The CDR3 is made up of 11 amino acids. Germline V gene sequence: CDR1 SEHNR, CDR2 FQNEAQ (reference sequence). V shed 1 base, J shed 11 bases, and the junction held 2 bases outside the gene matches. CDR3: CASSLGGGEYF. The CDR3 bases are TGTGCCAGCAGCTTAGGAGGGGGCGAGTACTTC.